A selection of T cell receptor beta chains follows, all from one sample in a study of cytomegalovirus exposure and HLA in healthy donors. Only in-frame clones appear in the TCRdb table, and some are missing; sequencing was by immunoSEQ multiplex PCR. This sample has 150,000 to 200,000 clones, with roughly 82% found just once. Sequencing used PBMCs. Receptors were obtained from a woman between 50 and 59 years old in good health and CMV-seronegative. Each CDR3 is given without its conserved first and last residue.

J,V,CDR3
TRBJ2-7,TRBV28,ASSLQGKQY
TRBJ1-1,TRBV11-2,ASSLTTKNTEAF
TRBJ2-3,TRBV4-3,ASSQGWLSDTQY
TRBJ2-5,TRBV30,AWRPGHNQETQY
TRBJ1-4,TRBV6-5,ASSYKAGGKEKLF
TRBJ1-1,TRBV7-9,ASLTADRANTEAF
TRBJ2-1,TRBV6-1,ASSEAAGPYNEQF
TRBJ2-2,TRBV7-2,ASSSLQGSGELF
TRBJ2-3,TRBV9,ASSPGASTTDTQY
TRBJ2-7,TRBV4-3,ASSQDRNRGEASYEQY
TRBJ1-4,TRBV2,ASSEELGPAPSNEKLF
TRBJ1-3,TRBV7-2,ASSYRSSGNTIY
TRBJ2-7,TRBV6-4,ASRGPGNEQY
TRBJ2-1,TRBV4-1,ASSLQTSGPYNEQF
TRBJ1-3,TRBV7-9,ASSRTGMRGNTIY
TRBJ2-1,TRBV28,ASSTSGEIYNEQF
TRBJ2-7,TRBV18,ASSQSGQGYYEQY
TRBJ2-7,TRBV7-8,ASSLQGASYEQY
TRBJ2-1,TRBV5-1,ASSLETSGYYEQF
TRBJ2-5,TRBV5-4,ASSFLSGREQETQY
TRBJ1-2,TRBV5-1,ASSPLGGDYGYT
TRBJ2-1,TRBV2,ASSGKGLARYNEQF
TRBJ1-3,TRBV7-9,ASRSPGLSAGNTIY
TRBJ1-1,TRBV27,ASSGQGGNTEAF
TRBJ1-2,TRBV18,ASLSDRGNGYT
TRBJ2-5,TRBV7-9,SSSPNLAGGETQY
TRBJ2-5,TRBV7-9,ASSLARVSTQETQY
TRBJ1-1,TRBV6-6,ASSLWVGGMNTEAF
TRBJ1-2,TRBV28,GSGANYGYT
TRBJ2-2,TRBV5-1,ASSLGTAEGAGELF
TRBJ1-1,TRBV19,ASSVTNRFSEAF
TRBJ2-7,TRBV10-1,ASSDGRAPSYEQY
TRBJ2-5,TRBV5-1,ASSLSGTGGLETQY
TRBJ1-2,TRBV28,ASSLKQNYGYT
TRBJ2-1,TRBV28,ASSLLAGDHNEQF
TRBJ1-4,TRBV28,ASSLFDEKLF
TRBJ1-2,TRBV9,ASSAWRAGLGSSYGYT
TRBJ2-2,TRBV7-2,ASSLAVSGELF
TRBJ2-1,TRBV28,ASSTGTSSYNEQF
TRBJ2-5,TRBV6-5,ASRTGLGETQY
TRBJ2-4,TRBV5-1,ASSLKGAQNIQY